The entry below gives a single TCR beta chain sequence along with its context. The antigen remains undetermined. V lost 10 bases, J lost 1 base, and 13 bases lay in between. Germline CDR1 is MDHEN and CDR2 is SYDVKM. The CDR3 extends over 13 amino acids. Together with thyroid ultrasound, orbital computed tomography, serum thyroxine and TRAb, clinical symptoms were used for diagnoses. This entry belongs to a study of T cells in Graves' hyperthyroidism and ophthalmopathy. Findings and limits, study-wide: Among clonotypes expanded in thyroid above 0.001, most were also found in blood.

What was amplified from RNA transcripts were TCR beta CDR3 regions. The TCR CDR3 was amplified in a first-round RT-PCR using the HTBI primer set. Via MiXCR, TCRdb re-called the multiplex PCR reads, giving one row per CDR3 protein. The data show nearly 750,000 distinct CDR3 sequences, just over 35% seen once. The chain couples TRBV28 to TRBJ2-5; the D gene is possibly TRBD1 (6 bases). Sequenced: blood. The origin of this receptor is a woman aged 40 to 55 with Graves' hyperthyroidism. CDR3 amino acids: CAITGQFQETQYF. CDR3 DNA: TGTGCCATCACCGGACAGTTCCAAGAGACCCAGTACTTC.